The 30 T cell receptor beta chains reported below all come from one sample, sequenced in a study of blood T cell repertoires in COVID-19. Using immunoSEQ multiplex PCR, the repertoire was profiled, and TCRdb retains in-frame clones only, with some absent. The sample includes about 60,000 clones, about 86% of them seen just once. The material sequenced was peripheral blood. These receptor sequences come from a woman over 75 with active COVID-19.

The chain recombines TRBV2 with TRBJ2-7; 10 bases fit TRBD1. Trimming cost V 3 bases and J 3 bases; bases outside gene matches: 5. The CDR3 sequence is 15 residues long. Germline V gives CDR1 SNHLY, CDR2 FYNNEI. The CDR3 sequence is CASSEGTGDFYEQYF. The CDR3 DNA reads TGTGCCAGCAGTGAGGGGACAGGGGACTTCTACGAGCAGTACTTC.

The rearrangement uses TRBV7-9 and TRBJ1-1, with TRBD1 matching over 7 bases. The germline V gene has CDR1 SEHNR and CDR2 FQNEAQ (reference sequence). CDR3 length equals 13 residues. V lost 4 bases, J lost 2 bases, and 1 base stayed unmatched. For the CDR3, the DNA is TGTGCCAGCAGCTGGGACAGCAACACTGAAGCTTTCTTT. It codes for CASSWDSNTEAFF.

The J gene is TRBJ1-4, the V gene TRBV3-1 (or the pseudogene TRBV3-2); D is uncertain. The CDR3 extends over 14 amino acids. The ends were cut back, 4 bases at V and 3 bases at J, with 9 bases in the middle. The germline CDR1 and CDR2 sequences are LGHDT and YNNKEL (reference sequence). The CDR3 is CASSPTSANEKLFF. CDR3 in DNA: TGTGCCAGCAGCCCCACCTCAGCTAATGAAAAACTGTTTTTT.

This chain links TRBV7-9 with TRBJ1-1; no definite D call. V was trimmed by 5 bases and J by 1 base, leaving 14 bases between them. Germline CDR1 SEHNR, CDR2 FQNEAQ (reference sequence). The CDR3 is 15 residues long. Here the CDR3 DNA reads TGTGCCAGCAGCCCGTCGGGGAGAGAGAACACTGAAGCTTTCTTT. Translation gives CASSPSGRENTEAFF.

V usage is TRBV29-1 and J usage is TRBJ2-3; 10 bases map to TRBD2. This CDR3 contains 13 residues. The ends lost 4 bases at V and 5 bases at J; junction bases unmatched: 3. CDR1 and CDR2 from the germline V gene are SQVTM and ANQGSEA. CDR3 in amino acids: CSVAAGGVDTQYF. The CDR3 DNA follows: TGCAGCGTTGCAGCGGGGGGGGTAGATACGCAGTATTTT.

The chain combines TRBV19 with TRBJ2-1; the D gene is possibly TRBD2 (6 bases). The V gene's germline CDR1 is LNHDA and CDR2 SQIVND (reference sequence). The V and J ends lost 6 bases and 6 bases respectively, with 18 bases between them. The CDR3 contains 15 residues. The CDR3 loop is CASRPGTRRGNEQFF. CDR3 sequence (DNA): TGTGCCAGTAGGCCCGGGACCCGGCGGGGCAATGAGCAGTTCTTC.

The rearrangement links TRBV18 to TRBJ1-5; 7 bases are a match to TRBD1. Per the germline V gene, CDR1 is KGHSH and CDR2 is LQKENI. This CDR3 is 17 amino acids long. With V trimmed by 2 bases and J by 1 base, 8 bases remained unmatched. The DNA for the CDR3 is TGTGCCAGCTCACCAGGGTTAGGGGGCCTGAGCAATCAGCCCCAGCATTTT. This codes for CASSPGLGGLSNQPQHF.

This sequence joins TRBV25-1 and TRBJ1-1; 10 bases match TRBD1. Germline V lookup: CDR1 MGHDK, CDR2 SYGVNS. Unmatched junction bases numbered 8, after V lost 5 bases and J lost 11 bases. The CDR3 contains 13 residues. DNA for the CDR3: TGTGCCAGCAGTTCACCGGGACAGGGGAGGGCTTTCTTT. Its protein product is CASSSPGQGRAFF.

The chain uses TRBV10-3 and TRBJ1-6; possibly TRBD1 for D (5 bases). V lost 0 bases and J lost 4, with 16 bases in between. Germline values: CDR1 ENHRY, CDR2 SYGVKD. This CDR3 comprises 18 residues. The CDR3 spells CAISESTSGPPYNSPLHF. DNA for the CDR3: TGTGCCATCAGTGAGTCGACTTCAGGGCCCCCTTATAATTCACCCCTCCACTTT.

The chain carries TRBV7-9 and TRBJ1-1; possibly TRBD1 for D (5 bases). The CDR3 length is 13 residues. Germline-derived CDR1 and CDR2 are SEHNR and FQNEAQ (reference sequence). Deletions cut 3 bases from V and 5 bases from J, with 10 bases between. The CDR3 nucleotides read TGTGCCAGCAGCTTTGGTGGGGGGACTGAAGCTTTCTTT. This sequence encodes CASSFGGGTEAFF. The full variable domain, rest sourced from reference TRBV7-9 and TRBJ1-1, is DTGVSQNPRHKITKRGQNVTFRCDPISEHNRLYWYRQTLGQGPEFLTYFQNEAQLEKSRLLSDRFSAERPKGSFSTLEIQRTEQGDSAMYLCASSFGGGTEAFFGQGTRLTVV.

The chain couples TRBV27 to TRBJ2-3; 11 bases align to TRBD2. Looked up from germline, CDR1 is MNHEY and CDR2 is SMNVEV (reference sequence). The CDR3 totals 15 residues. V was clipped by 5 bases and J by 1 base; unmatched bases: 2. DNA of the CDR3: TGTGCCAGCAGTAAGGGACTAGCGGGCACAGATACGCAGTATTTT. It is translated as CASSKGLAGTDTQYF.

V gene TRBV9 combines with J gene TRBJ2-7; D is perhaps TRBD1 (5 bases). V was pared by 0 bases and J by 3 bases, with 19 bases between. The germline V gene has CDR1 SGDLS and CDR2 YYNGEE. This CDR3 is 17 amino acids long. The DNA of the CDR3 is TGTGCCAGCAGCGTAGGTCCTAGGACACCAAACATCTACGAGCAGTACTTC. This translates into CASSVGPRTPNIYEQYF. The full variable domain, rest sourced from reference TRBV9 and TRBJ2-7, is DSGVTQTPKHLITATGQRVTLRCSPRSGDLSVYWYQQSLDQGLQFLIQYYNGEERAKGNILERFSAQQFPDLHSELNLSSLELGDSALYFCASSVGPRTPNIYEQYFGPGTRLTVT.

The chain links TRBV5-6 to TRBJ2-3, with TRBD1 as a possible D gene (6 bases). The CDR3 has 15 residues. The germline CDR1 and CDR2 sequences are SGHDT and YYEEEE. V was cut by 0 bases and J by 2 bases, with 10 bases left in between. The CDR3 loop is CASSLAGHYTDTQYF. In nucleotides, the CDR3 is TGTGCCAGCAGCTTGGCGGGACACTACACAGATACGCAGTATTTT.

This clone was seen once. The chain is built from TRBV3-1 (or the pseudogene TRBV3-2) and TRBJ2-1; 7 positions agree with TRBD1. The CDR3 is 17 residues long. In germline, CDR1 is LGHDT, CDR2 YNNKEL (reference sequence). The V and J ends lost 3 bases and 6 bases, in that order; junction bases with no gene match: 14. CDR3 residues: CASSHFYQGDKGNEQFF. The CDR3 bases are TGTGCCAGCAGCCATTTCTACCAGGGGGACAAGGGCAATGAGCAGTTCTTC.

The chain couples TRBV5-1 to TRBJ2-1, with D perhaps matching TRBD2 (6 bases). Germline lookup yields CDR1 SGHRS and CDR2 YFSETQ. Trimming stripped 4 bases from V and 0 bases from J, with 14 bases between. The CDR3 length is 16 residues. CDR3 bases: TGCGCCAGCAGCGATTCACGGGGGAGCTCCTACAATGAGCAGTTCTTC. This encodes CASSDSRGSSYNEQFF.

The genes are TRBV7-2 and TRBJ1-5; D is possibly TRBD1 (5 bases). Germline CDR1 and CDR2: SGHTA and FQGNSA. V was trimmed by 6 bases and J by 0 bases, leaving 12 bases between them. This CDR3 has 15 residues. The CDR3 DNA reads TGTGCCAGCAGGCCGGGGGGAAATAGCAATCAGCCCCAGCATTTT. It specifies CASRPGGNSNQPQHF. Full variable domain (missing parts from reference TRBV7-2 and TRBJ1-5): GAGVSQSPSNKVTEKGKDVELRCDPISGHTALYWYRQSLGQGLEFLIYFQGNSAPDKSGLPSDRFSAERTGGSVSTLTIQRTQQEDSAVYLCASRPGGNSNQPQHFGDGTRLSIL.

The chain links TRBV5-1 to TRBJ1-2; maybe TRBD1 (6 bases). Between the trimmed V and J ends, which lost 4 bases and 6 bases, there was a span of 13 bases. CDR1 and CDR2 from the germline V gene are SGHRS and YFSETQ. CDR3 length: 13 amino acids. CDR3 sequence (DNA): TGCGCCAGCAGCCTACAGGGAGGGGATGGCTACACCTTC. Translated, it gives CASSLQGGDGYTF. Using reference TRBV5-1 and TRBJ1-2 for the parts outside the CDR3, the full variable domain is KAGVTQTPRYLIKTRGQQVTLSCSPISGHRSVSWYQQTPGQGLQFLFEYFSETQRNKGNFPGRFSGRQFSNSRSEMNVSTLELGDSALYLCASSLQGGDGYTFGSGTRLTVV.

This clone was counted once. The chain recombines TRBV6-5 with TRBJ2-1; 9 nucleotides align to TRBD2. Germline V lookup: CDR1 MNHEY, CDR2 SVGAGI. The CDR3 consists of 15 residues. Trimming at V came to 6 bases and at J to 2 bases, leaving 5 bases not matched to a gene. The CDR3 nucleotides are TGTGCCAGCAGCCGAGCGGGGGGTCCCTACAATGAGCAGTTCTTC. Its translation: CASSRAGGPYNEQFF.

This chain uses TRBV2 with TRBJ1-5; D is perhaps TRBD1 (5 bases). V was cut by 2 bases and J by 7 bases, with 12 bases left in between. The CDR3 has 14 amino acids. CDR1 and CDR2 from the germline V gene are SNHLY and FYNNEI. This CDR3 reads CASSEQGMGQPQHF. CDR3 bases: TGTGCCAGCAGTGAACAGGGAATGGGGCAGCCCCAGCATTTT.

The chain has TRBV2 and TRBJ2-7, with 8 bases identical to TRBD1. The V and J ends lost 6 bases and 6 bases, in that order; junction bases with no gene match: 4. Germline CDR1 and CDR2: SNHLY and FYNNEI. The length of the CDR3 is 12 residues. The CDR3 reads CASSPDRGEQYF. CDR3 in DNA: TGTGCCAGCAGCCCCGACAGGGGCGAGCAGTACTTC.

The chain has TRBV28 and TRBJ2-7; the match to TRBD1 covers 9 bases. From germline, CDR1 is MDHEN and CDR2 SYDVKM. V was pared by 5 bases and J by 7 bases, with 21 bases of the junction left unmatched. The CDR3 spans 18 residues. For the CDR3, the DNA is TGTGCCAGCAGTCCCACCCAGGCTTGGTTACAGGGGGCACGGGAGCAGTACTTC. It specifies CASSPTQAWLQGAREQYF.

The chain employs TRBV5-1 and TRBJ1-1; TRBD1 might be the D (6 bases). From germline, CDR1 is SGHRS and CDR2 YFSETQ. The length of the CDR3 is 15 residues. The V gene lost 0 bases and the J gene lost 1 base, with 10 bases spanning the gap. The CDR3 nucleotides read TGCGCCAGCAGCTTGGCGGGACAAGGGAACACTGAAGCTTTCTTT. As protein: CASSLAGQGNTEAFF.

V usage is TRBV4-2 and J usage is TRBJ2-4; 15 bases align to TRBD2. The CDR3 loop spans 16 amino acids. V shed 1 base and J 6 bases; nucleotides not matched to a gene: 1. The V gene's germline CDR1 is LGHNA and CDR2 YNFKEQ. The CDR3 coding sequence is TGTGCCAGCAGCCAAGGGACTAGCGGGGGGGGAAACATTCAGTACTTC. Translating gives CASSQGTSGGGNIQYF.

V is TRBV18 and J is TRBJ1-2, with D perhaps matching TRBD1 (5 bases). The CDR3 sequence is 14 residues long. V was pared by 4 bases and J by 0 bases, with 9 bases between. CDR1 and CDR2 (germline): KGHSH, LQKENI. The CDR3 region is CASSLGRPNYGYTF. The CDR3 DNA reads TGTGCCAGCTCACTGGGGCGGCCTAACTATGGCTACACCTTC.

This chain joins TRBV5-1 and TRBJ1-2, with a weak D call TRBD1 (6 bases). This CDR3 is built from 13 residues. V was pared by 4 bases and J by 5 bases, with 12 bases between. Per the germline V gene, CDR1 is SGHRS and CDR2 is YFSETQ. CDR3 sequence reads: CASSPGAEYGYTF. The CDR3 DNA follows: TGCGCCAGCAGCCCAGGGGCGGAGTATGGCTACACCTTC.

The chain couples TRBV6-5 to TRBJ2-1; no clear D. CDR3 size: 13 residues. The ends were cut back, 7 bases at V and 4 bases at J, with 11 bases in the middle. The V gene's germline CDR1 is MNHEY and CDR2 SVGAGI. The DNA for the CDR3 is TGTGCCAGCACCCCGCGAGTTTACAATGAGCAGTTCTTC. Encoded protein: CASTPRVYNEQFF.

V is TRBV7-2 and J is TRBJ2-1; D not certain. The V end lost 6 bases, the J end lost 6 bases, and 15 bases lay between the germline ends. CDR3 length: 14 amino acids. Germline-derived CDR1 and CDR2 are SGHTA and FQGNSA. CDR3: CASSSHYPGNEQFF. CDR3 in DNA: TGTGCCAGCAGTTCTCACTATCCGGGCAATGAGCAGTTCTTC.

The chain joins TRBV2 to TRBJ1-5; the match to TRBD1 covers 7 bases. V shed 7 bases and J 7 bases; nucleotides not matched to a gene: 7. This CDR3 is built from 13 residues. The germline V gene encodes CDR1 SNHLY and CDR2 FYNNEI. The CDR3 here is CASNLDRQQPQHF. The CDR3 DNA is TGTGCCAGCAACCTGGACAGGCAACAGCCCCAGCATTTT.

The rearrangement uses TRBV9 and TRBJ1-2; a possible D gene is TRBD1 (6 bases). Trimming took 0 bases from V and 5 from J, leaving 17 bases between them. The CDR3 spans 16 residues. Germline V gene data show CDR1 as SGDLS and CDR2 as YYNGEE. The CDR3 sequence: CASSVGGDIPRYGYTF. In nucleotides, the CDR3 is TGTGCCAGCAGCGTAGGTGGGGACATCCCCCGATATGGCTACACCTTC.

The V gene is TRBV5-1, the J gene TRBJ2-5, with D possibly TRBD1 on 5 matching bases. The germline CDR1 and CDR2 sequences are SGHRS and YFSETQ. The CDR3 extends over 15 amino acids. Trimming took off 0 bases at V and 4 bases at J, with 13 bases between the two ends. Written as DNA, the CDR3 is TGCGCCAGCAGCTTGGAAACAGGAGTCCTAGAGACCCAGTACTTC. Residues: CASSLETGVLETQYF.